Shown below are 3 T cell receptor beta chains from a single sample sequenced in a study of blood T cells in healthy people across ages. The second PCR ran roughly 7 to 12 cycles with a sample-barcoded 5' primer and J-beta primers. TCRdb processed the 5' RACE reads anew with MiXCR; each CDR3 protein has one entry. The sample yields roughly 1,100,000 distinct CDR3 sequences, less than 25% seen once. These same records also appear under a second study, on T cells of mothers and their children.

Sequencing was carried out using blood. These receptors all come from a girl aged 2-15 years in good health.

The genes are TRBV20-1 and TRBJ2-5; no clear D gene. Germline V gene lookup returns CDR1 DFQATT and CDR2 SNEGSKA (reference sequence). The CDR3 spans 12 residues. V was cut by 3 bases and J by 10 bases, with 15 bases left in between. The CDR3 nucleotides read TGCAGTGCTAGGGACCTCTTGAGTGGCCAGTACTTC. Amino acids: CSARDLLSGQYF.

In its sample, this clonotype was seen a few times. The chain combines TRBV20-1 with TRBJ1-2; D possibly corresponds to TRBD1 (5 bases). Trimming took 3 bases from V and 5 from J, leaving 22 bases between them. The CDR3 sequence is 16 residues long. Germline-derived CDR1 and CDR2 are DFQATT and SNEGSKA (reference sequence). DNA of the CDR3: TGCAGTGCTAGGGAAATATCAGGACAACTATATTATGGCTACACCTTC. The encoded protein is CSAREISGQLYYGYTF.

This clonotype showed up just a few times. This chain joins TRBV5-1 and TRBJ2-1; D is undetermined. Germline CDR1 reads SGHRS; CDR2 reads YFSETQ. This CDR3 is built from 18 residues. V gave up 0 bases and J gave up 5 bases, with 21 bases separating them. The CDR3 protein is CASSLGPPDGYTDNEQFF. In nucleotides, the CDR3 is TGCGCCAGCAGCTTGGGTCCACCCGATGGGTATACAGACAATGAGCAGTTCTTC.